This T cell receptor (beta chain) is drawn from a study of shared clonotypes between healthy human individuals (dated by TCRdb to 2019 to 2021). Concerning the study at large: A couple of women and three men aged 18 to 49 years were included in the cohort. Per donor, three plates each were used for CD4 naive and CD4 memory, two for CD8 naive, and one for CD8 memory. Blood TCR repertoires of a handful of healthy adults were deeply sequenced to estimate repertoire size and the extent of clonotype sharing between individuals. Different laboratories and diverse techniques were used to prepare libraries and sequence TCR repertoires, to increase sequencing depth and limit assay-specific biases. Between about 0.85 and 8.9 billion PBMCs per donor were obtained by leukapheresis. On the study overall, not on this receptor specifically: The small number of donors limited the genetic and exposure-history diversity represented. Estimated clonotype richness was generally larger for naive than for memory subsets. Compared with non-shared clonotypes, the clonotypes found in all four sorted-subset donors had higher generation probabilities. Sampling was restricted to blood, and TCR repertoires in tissues likely differ from the TCR repertoires found in blood. Rarefaction of sorted-subset datasets indicated incomplete sequencing despite the large sequencing depth. Based on pairwise subsampling, the degree of clonotype sharing among donors was expected to be affected by sequencing depth. When four donors were compared, the shared fraction of clonotypes was roughly 4.8% for naive CD4, about 4% for naive CD8, roughly 2.5% for memory CD4, and 0.4% for memory CD8.

Using the deep immunoSEQ assay, TCR CDR3 regions were amplified from genomic DNA by multiplex PCR. Extracted genomic DNA from each cell subset was distributed evenly across all wells of several immunoSEQ 96-well plates, and each plate was treated as a replicate. For sorted subsets, each replicate PCR was loaded with roughly 190 ng genomic DNA, equivalent to some 27,000 T cell genomes. The purified libraries were quantified using a Qubit 3.0 fluorometer, sized with a Bioanalyzer 2100, and then quantified again using the KAPA Library Quantification kit. Every immunoSEQ 96-well plate was sequenced on a dedicated single-read 150-cycle Illumina NextSeq 550 flow cell. The authors' pipeline ran thus. Because only junctional sequences without quality scores were contained in the immunoSEQ output, filtering matching that applied to full-length reads could not be performed. Sequences were annotated with PyIR, a Python wrapper for IgBLAST v1.9, and V/J genes and CDR3 were assigned using IMGT germline references. Reads with weak V/J assignments (E-value above 1e-6), missing CDR3, stop codons, out-of-frame junctions, or ambiguous translated residues were removed. V3J clonotypes were defined by identical inferred V gene, J gene, and CDR3 amino acid sequence. Percentage overlap between repertoires was calculated by dividing the number of shared unique clonotypes by the size of the smaller repertoire. RTK rarefaction, the Chao1 estimator, and Recon v2.1 estimates of unobserved clonotypes were used to assess repertoire richness. For all TCRbeta clonotypes obtained by the gDNA method from a few donors, generation probabilities were computed with OLGA. This is the immuneACCESS table as TCRdb keeps it, with only in-frame sequences that have V and J called. A part of the clones is gone; compared with another copy, unresolved V genes explain less than half, and the rest is unexplained. For V, J and clone size, that table is used; D and trimming come from the DNA. The sample profile shows hundreds of thousands of clones; over 90% of them were found once. The ten largest clones take up approximately 25% of the sample.

CD8 naive samples consisted of CD45RO-negative cells that were positively selected for CCR7, yielding a CD45RA+CCR7+ population without TemRA cells. Healthy HIV-negative adults with no recently reported acute infections or vaccinations were included as donors. All donors were Caucasian adults living in Nashville, Tennessee, USA. Blood was obtained by leukapheresis, after which PBMCs were separated by Ficoll-Histopaque density gradient centrifugation and cryopreserved in liquid nitrogen vapor phase. Analytical flow cytometry was used to check the purity and quantity of each magnetically sorted T cell population. Genomic DNA was isolated from each sorted fraction and quantified by UV absorbance on a Nanodrop 2000c. From V the trimming removes 6 bases and from J it removes 7 bases, while the gene matches leave 11 bases of the junction unaccounted for. According to the germline V gene (reference sequence), CDR1 reads MNHEY and CDR2 reads SMNVEV. The CDR3 contains 15 residues, cysteine and phenylalanine counted. The entry retains the CDR3 DNA only, 45 bases that are in frame from base 1.

Of note for this clone: This receptor's antigen is unknown. Within one base of it there is no much larger clone, and no base qualities were kept.

This receptor chain uses TRBV27 and TRBJ2-2, with TRBD1 matching 7 junction bases. This receptor was taken from a man in his thirties or forties in good health. The sample comprised naive CD8+ T cells sorted from blood. The cell subset or site label, as the study defines it: CD45RA+CCR7+. The DNA sequence reads TGTGCCAGCAGCACTAATCCAGGGGGTCGCGGGGAGCTGTTTTTT. The resulting protein is CASSTNPGGRGELFF.